Listed here are 2 T cell receptor beta chains from one sample, sequenced in a study of cytomegalovirus exposure and HLA in healthy donors. PCR was performed using 60 Vbeta and 13 Jbeta primers. Sequenced by immunoSEQ multiplex PCR; TCRdb stores in-frame clones only, minus some. The table lists approximately 100,000 clones. The sample was PBMCs. These receptors all stem from a man aged 50-60 years in good health and CMV-seropositive.

This chain connects TRBV7-9 to TRBJ2-1, with 9 bases lining up with TRBD2. Losses at the gene ends were 2 bases for V and 5 bases for J; bases not matched to a gene: 7. The germline V gene has CDR1 SEHNR and CDR2 FQNEAQ (reference sequence). The CDR3 is 16 residues long. The CDR3 region is CASSLLAGVQDNEQFF. The CDR3, as DNA: TGTGCCAGCAGCTTATTAGCGGGAGTACAAGACAATGAGCAGTTCTTC.

The chain uses TRBV9 and TRBJ2-6, with D perhaps TRBD1 (5 bases). Germline CDR1 and CDR2: SGDLS and YYNGEE. This CDR3 contains 15 residues. Deletions cut 3 bases from V and 2 bases from J, with 9 bases between. CDR3 sequence reads: CASSEGHTGANVLTF. CDR3 coding DNA: TGTGCCAGCAGCGAGGGGCACACTGGGGCCAACGTCCTGACTTTC.